This TCR beta chain was captured in a study of CD8+ T cells in alopecia areata. Study-wide background: For the treated group, dosing was oral tofacitinib at 5 to 10 mg twice daily.

Lesional scalp tissue (obtained by punch biopsy) and peripheral blood were collected from alopecia areata patients. cDNA reverse transcribed from extracted RNA served as the sequencing template. Profiling relied on immunoSEQ multiplex PCR, and the TCRdb table lists in-frame clones only, not all of them. This table holds some 130,000 clones, about 46% found once. Losses at the gene ends were 4 bases for V and 2 bases for J; bases not matched to a gene: 9. From germline, CDR1 is SGHRS and CDR2 YFSETQ. This CDR3 comprises 16 residues. Sequenced material: CD8+ T cells sorted from blood, taken at week 0. This TCR was sampled from a human donor with alopecia areata. The chain recombines TRBV5-1 with TRBJ2-1; 7 bases are a match to TRBD1. The CDR3 sequence is CASSLPPGQPYNEQFF. For the CDR3, the DNA is TGCGCCAGCAGCCTTCCCCCGGGACAGCCCTACAATGAGCAGTTCTTC.